The T cell receptor (beta chain) under discussion was sequenced for a study of blood T cells in healthy people across ages. Study in general: Through template switching, about one barcoded beta molecule was captured per two T cells, as measured in model experiments.

General study findings and limits: The authors considered diversity estimates from one million T cells to be underestimates. A roughly linear fall in TCR beta diversity per million T cells was seen with increasing age.

Each donor had about 9.6 milliliters of peripheral blood drawn. The sample holds many counts of this clonotype. No antigen is known for it. At one of its ends the junction is not consistent with the germline gene, which may arise from a read error. The second PCR ran roughly 6 to 12 cycles with a sample-barcoded 5' primer and J-beta primers. TCRdb processed the 5' RACE reads anew with MiXCR; each CDR3 protein has one entry. The sample records fewer than 2,000,000 distinct CDR3 sequences, 39% being singletons. The CDR3 totals 15 residues. Germline V gives CDR1 SGHTA, CDR2 FQGNSA. The sequencing sample was made of blood. This receptor was obtained from a human donor in good health. J is TRBJ2-3 and V is TRBV7-2, with TRBD2 as a possible D gene (5 bases). CDR3 in amino acids: CASSLDGRGTDTQYF. CDR3 bases: TGCGCCAGCAGCTTGGATGGAAGAGGGACAGATACGCAGTATTTT.